This entry concerns a single T cell receptor beta chain. The data stem from a study of cytomegalovirus exposure and HLA in healthy donors. PCR was performed using 60 Vbeta and 13 Jbeta primers. Sequencing used immunoSEQ multiplex PCR; TCRdb keeps in-frame clones, though not all of them. The sample has under 65,000 clones. The ends were cut back, 1 base at V and 0 bases at J, with 15 bases in the middle. The CDR3 has 17 residues. Germline CDR1 and CDR2: SGHDN and FVKESK. V and J are TRBV14 and TRBJ1-1; D might be TRBD1 (5 bases). This TCR derives from a woman aged 18-29 years in good health and CMV-seronegative. Specimen: PBMCs. The CDR3 DNA is TGTGCCAGCAGCCAAGTATGGGCAGGGTCTTTGAACACTGAAGCTTTCTTT. This sequence encodes CASSQVWAGSLNTEAFF. Supplemented by reference TRBV14 and TRBJ1-1, the full variable domain reads EAGVTQFPSHSVIEKGQTVTLRCDPISGHDNLYWYRRVMGKEIKFLLHFVKESKQDESGMPNNRFLAERTGGTYSTLKVQPAELEDSGVYFCASSQVWAGSLNTEAFFGQGTRLTVV.